The source of this T cell receptor beta chain is a study of blood T cell repertoires in COVID-19. This clone came up once. Only in-frame clones appear in the TCRdb table, and some are missing; sequencing was by immunoSEQ multiplex PCR. In the table there are 62,000 or so clones, around 82% of which are singletons. CDR1 is SGDLS, CDR2 YYNGEE, per germline. Trimming cost V 4 bases and J 8 bases, with 22 bases left between them. The CDR3 runs 16 residues. Sequencing used peripheral blood. The chain links TRBV9 to TRBJ2-1; tentative D call: TRBD2 (6 bases). This clonotype was sampled from a man in his sixties with COVID-19, enrolled during active disease. The CDR3 loop reads CASSPASGTGVHEQFF. The CDR3 DNA reads as TGTGCCAGCAGCCCTGCCTCCGGGACGGGGGTTCATGAGCAGTTCTTC.